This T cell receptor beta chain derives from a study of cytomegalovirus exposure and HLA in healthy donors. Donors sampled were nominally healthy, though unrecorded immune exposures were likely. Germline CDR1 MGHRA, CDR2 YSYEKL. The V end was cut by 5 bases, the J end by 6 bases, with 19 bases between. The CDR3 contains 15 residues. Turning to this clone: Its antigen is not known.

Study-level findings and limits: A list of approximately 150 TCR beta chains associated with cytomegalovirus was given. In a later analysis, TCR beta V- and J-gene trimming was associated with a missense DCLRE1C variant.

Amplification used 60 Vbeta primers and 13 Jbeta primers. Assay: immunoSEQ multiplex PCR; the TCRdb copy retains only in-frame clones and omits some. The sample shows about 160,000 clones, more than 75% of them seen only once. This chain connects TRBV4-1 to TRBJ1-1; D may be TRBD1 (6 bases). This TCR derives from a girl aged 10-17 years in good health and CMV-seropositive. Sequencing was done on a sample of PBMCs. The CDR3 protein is CASSFQGLSDAEAFF. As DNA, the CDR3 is TGCGCCAGCAGCTTTCAGGGGTTATCTGACGCTGAAGCTTTCTTT.